Sequencing of this TCR beta chain was carried out in a study of blood T cell repertoires in COVID-19. About the research overall: Sites across the United States, Italy and Spain contributed samples from acute and convalescent COVID-19. PBMCs, B-cell-depleted T cells, or T cells were the source of the cDNA or gDNA that made up the material.

Germline V CDR1 and CDR2: MNHEY, SVGAGI. The V segment lost 0 bases and the J segment 6 bases; nucleotides outside the gene matches: 0. The CDR3 consists of 14 residues. This clone was recorded once. Original handling: Quantification of nucleated cells was approximated via reference gene primer amplification. Sequencing used immunoSEQ multiplex PCR; TCRdb keeps in-frame clones, though not all of them. The D gene and trimming were derived from the DNA, and the V and J assignments and clone size from that table. The repertoire has 35,000 to 50,000 clones, roughly 88% of them found once; the top ten carry 8% to 9%.

The sequence was obtained from a man aged 55 to 70 with active COVID-19. This chain joins TRBV6-5 and TRBJ2-1; TRBD1 aligns across 9 bases. The sample comprised peripheral blood. The CDR3 DNA sequence: TGTGCCAGCAGTTACTCGACAGGGGGCAATGAGCAGTTCTTC. Its protein is CASSYSTGGNEQFF.